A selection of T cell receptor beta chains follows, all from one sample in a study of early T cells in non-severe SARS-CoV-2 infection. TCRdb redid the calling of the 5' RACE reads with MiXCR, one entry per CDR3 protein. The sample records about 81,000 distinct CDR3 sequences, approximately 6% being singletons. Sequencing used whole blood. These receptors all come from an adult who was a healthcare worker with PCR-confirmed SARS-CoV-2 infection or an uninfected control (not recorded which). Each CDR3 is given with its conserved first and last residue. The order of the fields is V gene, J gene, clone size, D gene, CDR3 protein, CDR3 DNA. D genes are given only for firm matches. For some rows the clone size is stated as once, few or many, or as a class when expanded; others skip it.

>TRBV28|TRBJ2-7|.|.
CASSKPGPGSYEQYF
TGTGCCAGCAGCAAACCCGGACCAGGCTCCTACGAGCAGTACTTC
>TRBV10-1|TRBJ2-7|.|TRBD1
CASSHSGDRAVEQYF
TGCGCCAGCAGTCACTCGGGGGACAGGGCAGTCGAGCAGTACTTC
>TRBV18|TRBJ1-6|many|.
CASSPTTDPNSPLHF
TGTGCCAGCTCACCAACGACAGACCCCAATTCACCCCTCCACTTT
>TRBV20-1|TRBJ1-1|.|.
CSAREGNSGTEAFF
TGCAGTGCTAGAGAGGGGAATAGTGGCACTGAAGCTTTCTTT
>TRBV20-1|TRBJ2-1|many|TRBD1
CSAPRDGTGGNEQFF
TGCAGTGCTCCCAGAGACGGGACAGGGGGCAATGAGCAGTTCTTC
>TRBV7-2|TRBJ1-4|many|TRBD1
CASSQGRTGVFEKLFF
TGTGCCAGCAGCCAAGGCCGCACAGGGGTTTTTGAAAAACTGTTTTTT
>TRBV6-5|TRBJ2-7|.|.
CASGGRTEQYF
TGTGCCAGCGGAGGAAGGACCGAGCAGTACTTC
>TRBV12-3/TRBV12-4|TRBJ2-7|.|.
CASSLSLQSPHEQYF
TGTGCCAGCAGTTTGTCCCTTCAGTCGCCCCACGAGCAGTACTTC
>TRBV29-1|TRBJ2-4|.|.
CSVELAKNIQYF
TGCAGCGTTGAACTAGCCAAAAACATTCAGTACTTC
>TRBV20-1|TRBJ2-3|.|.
CSARKGSTEDTQYF
TGCAGTGCTAGGAAAGGCAGTACGGAAGATACGCAGTATTTT
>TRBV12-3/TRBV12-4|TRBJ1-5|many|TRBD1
CASSLARGQSQPQHF
TGTGCCAGCAGTTTAGCCAGGGGGCAGAGTCAGCCCCAGCATTTT
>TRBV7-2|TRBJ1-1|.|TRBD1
CASSVGQEHTEAFF
TGTGCCAGCAGCGTGGGACAGGAGCACACTGAAGCTTTCTTT
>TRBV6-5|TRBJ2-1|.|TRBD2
CASSLQTSGRGEQFF
TGTGCCAGCAGCTTACAGACTAGCGGGAGGGGAGAGCAGTTCTTC
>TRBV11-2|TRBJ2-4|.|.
CASSHRTEGEAKNIQYF
TGTGCCAGCAGCCACCGGACGGAGGGGGAAGCCAAAAACATTCAGTACTTC
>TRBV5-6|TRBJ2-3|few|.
CASALTQGSRDTQYF
TGTGCCAGCGCCCTGACACAGGGTTCCAGAGATACGCAGTATTTT
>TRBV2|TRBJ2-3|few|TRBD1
CASRRTGSRNTQYF
TGTGCCAGCAGGAGGACAGGGTCAAGAAATACGCAGTATTTT
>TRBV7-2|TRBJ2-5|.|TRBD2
CASSPLSGGPQETQYF
TGTGCCAGCAGCCCTCTTAGCGGGGGGCCTCAAGAGACCCAGTACTTC
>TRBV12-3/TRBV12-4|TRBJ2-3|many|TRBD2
CASSSMTSSRADTQYF
TGTGCCAGCAGTTCAATGACTAGCAGTAGGGCAGATACGCAGTATTTT
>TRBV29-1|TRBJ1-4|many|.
CSVGHSVNEKLFF
TGCAGCGTTGGGCACAGCGTGAATGAAAAACTGTTTTTT
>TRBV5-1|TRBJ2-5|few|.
CASSPAGSHIGGTQYF
TGCGCCAGCAGCCCCGCCGGGTCCCATATTGGAGGGACCCAGTACTTC
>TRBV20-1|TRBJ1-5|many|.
CSAGGSNQPQHF
TGCAGTGCCGGGGGGAGCAATCAGCCCCAGCATTTT
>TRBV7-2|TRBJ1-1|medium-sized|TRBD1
CASSWTGPTEAFF
TGTGCCAGCAGCTGGACAGGGCCCACTGAAGCTTTCTTT
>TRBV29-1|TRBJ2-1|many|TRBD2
CSVGLAPYNEQFF
TGCAGCGTTGGACTAGCGCCCTACAATGAGCAGTTCTTC
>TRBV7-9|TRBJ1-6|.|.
CASSSSGDSSPLHF
TGTGCCAGCAGCTCGTCAGGGGATAGTTCACCCCTCCACTTT
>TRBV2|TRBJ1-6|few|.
CASSGGRGRHSPLHF
TGTGCCAGCAGTGGAGGACGCGGCCGCCATTCACCCCTCCACTTT
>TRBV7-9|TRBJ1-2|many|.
CASSLESGVPKDGYTF
TGTGCCAGCAGCTTAGAAAGCGGCGTCCCTAAGGATGGCTACACCTTC
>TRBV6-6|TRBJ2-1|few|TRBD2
CASSDRLAGAYNEQFF
TGTGCCAGCAGTGACCGACTAGCGGGAGCTTACAATGAGCAGTTCTTC
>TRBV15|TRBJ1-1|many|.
CATSRTGSTEAFF
TGTGCCACCAGCAGGACAGGATCCACTGAAGCTTTCTTT
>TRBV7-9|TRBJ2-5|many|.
CASSPTRRETQYF
TGTGCCAGCAGCCCGACTAGAAGAGAGACCCAGTACTTC
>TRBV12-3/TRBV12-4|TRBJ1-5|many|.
CASSDTGSANQPQHF
TGTGCCAGCAGTGACACAGGGTCGGCCAATCAGCCCCAGCATTTT
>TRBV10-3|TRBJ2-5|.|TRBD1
CAISKGQGGETQYF
TGTGCCATCAGCAAAGGACAGGGCGGGGAGACCCAGTACTTC
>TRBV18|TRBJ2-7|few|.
CASSPSGPPEQYF
TGTGCCAGCTCACCGTCCGGCCCCCCCGAGCAGTACTTC
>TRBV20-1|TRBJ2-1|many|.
CSARVQGRGNEQFF
TGCAGTGCTAGAGTTCAAGGTCGCGGCAATGAGCAGTTCTTC
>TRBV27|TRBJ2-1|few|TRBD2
CASSMPKTSGRAISYNEQFF
TGTGCCAGCAGTATGCCAAAGACTAGCGGGAGGGCAATCTCCTACAATGAGCAGTTCTTC
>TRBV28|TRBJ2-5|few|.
CASSTPGALETQYF
TGTGCCAGCAGTACTCCGGGGGCATTGGAGACCCAGTACTTC
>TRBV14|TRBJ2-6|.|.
CVSSQLSGANVLTF
TGTGTCAGCAGTCAACTCTCTGGGGCCAACGTCCTGACTTTC
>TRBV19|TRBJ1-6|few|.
CASHPGTGLRSPLHF
TGTGCCAGTCACCCGGGTACAGGGTTACGATCACCCCTCCACTTT
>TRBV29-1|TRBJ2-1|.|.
CSVEDPGLYNEQFF
TGCAGCGTTGAAGATCCAGGGCTTTACAATGAGCAGTTCTTC
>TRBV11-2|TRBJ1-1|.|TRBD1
CASSLTTGGMNTEAFF
TGTGCCAGCAGCTTGACTACAGGGGGCATGAACACTGAAGCTTTCTTT
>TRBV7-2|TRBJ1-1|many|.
CASSLVGQTNTEAFF
TGTGCCAGCAGCTTAGTAGGGCAGACAAACACTGAAGCTTTCTTT
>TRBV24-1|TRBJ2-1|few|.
CATSPRSSYNEQFF
TGTGCCACCAGTCCCAGAAGCTCCTACAATGAGCAGTTCTTC
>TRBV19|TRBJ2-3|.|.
CASSVGGASDTQYF
TGTGCCAGTAGTGTGGGGGGGGCCTCAGATACGCAGTATTTT
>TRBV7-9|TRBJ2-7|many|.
CASSPVSKVEQYF
TGTGCCAGCAGCCCCGTATCAAAAGTCGAGCAGTACTTC
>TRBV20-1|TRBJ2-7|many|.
CSARLDSESYEQYF
TGCAGTGCTAGACTGGACAGCGAATCCTACGAGCAGTACTTC
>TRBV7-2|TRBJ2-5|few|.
CASSPPPGRETQYF
TGTGCCAGCAGCCCTCCACCGGGTAGGGAGACCCAGTACTTC
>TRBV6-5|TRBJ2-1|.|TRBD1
CASSPDRDEQFF
TGTGCCAGCAGTCCCGACAGGGATGAGCAGTTCTTC
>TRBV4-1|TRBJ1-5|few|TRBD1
CASSQGQGDQPQHF
TGCGCCAGCAGCCAAGGACAGGGCGATCAGCCCCAGCATTTT
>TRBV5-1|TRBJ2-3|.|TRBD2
CASSLHAMTSGSTDTQYF
TGCGCCAGCAGTCTCCACGCTATGACTAGCGGAAGCACAGATACGCAGTATTTT
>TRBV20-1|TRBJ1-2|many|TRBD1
CSAIQSDRGFSDGYTF
TGCAGTGCGATACAGTCGGACAGGGGATTTTCGGATGGCTACACCTTC
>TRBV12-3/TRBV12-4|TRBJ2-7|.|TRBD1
CASSWSGQGAEQYF
TGTGCCAGCAGTTGGTCGGGACAGGGAGCCGAGCAGTACTTC